Given below is one TCR beta chain in context. The CDR3 is 15 residues long. Germline CDR1 SGDLS, CDR2 YYNGEE. Trimming shortened V by 4 bases and J by 5 bases, and 15 bases separated the two germline ends. This record comes from a study of blood T cell repertoires in COVID-19. Whole-study context: Collection of acute and convalescent COVID-19 samples took place in the United States, Italy and Spain. From T cells, B-cell-depleted T cells, or PBMCs came the material, which was cDNA or gDNA.

Study processing details: Amplification with reference gene primers provided the estimates of nucleated cell counts. The table came from immunoSEQ multiplex PCR; TCRdb's copy has only in-frame clones and leaves some out. The DNA gave D and trimming, while V, J and clone size come from that table. The sample includes more than 65,000 clones, 84% of them seen just once. The specimen sequenced was peripheral blood. The sequence was collected from a human donor in a cohort sampled during active COVID-19. This sequence joins TRBV9 and TRBJ1-4, with D possibly TRBD1 on 6 matching bases. The CDR3 region has the DNA TGTGCCAGCAGCCCTAGGGGGACGGTGAATGAAAAACTGTTTTTT. Its translation: CASSPRGTVNEKLFF.